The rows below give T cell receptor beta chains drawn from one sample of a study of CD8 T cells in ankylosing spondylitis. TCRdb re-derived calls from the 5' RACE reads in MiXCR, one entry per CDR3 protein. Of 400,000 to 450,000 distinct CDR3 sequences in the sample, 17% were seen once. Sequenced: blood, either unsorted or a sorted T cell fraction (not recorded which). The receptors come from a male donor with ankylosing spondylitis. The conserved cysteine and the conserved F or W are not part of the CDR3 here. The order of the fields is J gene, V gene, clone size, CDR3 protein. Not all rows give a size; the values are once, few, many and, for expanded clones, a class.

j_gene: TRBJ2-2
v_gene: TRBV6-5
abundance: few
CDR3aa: ASSSIAGGLTGELF

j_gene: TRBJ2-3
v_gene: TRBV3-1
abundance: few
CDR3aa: ASSQLGAGGRDTQY

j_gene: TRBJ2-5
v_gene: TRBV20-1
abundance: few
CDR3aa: SARQAGGGVRKTQY

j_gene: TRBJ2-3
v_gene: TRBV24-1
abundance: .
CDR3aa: ATSPGPLTDTQY

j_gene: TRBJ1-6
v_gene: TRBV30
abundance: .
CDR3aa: AWSRDMRDSPLH

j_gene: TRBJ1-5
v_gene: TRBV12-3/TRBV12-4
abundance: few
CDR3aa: ASSGGEQPQH

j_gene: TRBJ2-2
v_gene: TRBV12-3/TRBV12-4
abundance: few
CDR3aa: ASTRNRATGELF

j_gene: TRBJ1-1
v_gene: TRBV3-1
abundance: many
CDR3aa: ASSLRDRDTEAF

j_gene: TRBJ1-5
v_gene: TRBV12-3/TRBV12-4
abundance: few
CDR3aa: ASSLGSQPQH

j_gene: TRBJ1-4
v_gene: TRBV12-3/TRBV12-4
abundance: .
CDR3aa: ASSFQTGLTNEKLF

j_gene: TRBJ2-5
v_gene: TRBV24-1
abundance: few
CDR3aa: ATSDGTSGKETQY

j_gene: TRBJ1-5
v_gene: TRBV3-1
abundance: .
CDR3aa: ASSQGSGTNQPQH

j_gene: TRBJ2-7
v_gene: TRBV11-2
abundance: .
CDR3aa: ASSPPGTKSYEQY

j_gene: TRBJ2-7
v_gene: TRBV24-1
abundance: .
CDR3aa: ATSDPRTGGNEQY

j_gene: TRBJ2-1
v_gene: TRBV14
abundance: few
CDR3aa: ASSRLAVVPGQF

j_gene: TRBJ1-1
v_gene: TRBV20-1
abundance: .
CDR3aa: SADGTATEAF

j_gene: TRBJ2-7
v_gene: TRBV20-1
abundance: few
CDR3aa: SAKELLYEQY

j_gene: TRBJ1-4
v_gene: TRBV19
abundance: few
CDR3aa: ASSTSPKGGVEKLF

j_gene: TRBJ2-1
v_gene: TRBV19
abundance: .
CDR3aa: ASSFAGVTYNEQF

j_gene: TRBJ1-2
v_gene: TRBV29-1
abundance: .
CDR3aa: SVGQELYGYT

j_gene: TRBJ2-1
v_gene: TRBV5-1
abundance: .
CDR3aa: ASSRNLAGSYNEQF

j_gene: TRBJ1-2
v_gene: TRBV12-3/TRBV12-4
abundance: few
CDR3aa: ASSQTDGYT

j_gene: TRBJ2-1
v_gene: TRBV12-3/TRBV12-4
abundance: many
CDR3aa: ASSPRHGTSGRTSYNEQF

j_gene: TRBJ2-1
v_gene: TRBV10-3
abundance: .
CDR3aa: AIRSLAGNDNEQF

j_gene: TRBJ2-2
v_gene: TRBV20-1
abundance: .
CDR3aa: SASSPSGRPTGELF

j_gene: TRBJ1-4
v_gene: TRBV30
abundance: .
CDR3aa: AWSVSGVGTVNEKLF

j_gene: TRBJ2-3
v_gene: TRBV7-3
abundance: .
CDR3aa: ASSPDGATDTQY